Below, one T cell receptor beta chain is given with its context. Germline-derived CDR1 and CDR2 are LGHNA and YSLEER. Trimming shortened V by 4 bases and J by 4 bases, and 16 bases separated the two germline ends. The CDR3 is 15 amino acids. This specimen comes from a study of blood T cell repertoires in COVID-19. Overall study: Specimens from acute and convalescent COVID-19 originated in the United States, Italy and Spain.

In the original workflow: Amplification with reference gene primers provided the estimates of nucleated cell counts. Assay: immunoSEQ multiplex PCR; the TCRdb copy retains only in-frame clones and omits some. The DNA was the basis for D and trimming; V, J and clone size are from that table. The sample has 110,000 to 150,000 clones; 85% to 90% are singletons. Sequencing input: peripheral blood. The chain combines TRBV4-3 with TRBJ1-2; D is possibly TRBD1 (5 bases). This sequence originates from a man aged 60 to 75 with active or convalescent COVID-19. The CDR3 DNA reads TGCGCCAGCAGCCGTGGGTTATTGGGGGGCTATGGCTACACCTTC. Translating gives CASSRGLLGGYGYTF.